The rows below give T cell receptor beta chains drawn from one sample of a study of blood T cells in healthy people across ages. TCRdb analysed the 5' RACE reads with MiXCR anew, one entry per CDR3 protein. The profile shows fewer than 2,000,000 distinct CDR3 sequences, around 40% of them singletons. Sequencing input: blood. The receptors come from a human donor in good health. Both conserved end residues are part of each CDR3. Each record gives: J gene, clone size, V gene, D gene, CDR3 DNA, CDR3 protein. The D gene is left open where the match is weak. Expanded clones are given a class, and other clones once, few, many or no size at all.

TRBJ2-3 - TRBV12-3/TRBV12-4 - TGTGCCAGCAGTTACAAAGCTGGTGGCACAGATACGCAGTATTTT CASSYKAGGTDTQYF
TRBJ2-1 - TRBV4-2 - - CASSPFGPGGDNEQFF
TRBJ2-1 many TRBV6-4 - TGTGCCAGCAGTACCGCAGCCGACTACAATGAGCAGTTCTTC CASSTAADYNEQFF
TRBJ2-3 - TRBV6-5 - TGTGCCAGCAATGAAGGGGACCCTCAGGATACGCAGTATTTT CASNEGDPQDTQYF
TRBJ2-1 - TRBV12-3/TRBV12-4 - TGTGCCAGCAGTTCGCAGCGGACCCACAATGAGCAGTTCTTC CASSSQRTHNEQFF
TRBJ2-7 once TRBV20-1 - TGCAGTACTAGAGGGTCAGACGGGTCCTACGAGCAGTACTTC CSTRGSDGSYEQYF
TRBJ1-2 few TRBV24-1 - TGTGCCACGAGTACCTGGGATTGGGATGGCTACACCTTC CATSTWDWDGYTF
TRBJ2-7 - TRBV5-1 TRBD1 TGCGCCAGCAGCCAAGGGACAGGGGTAATCTACGAGCAGTACTTC CASSQGTGVIYEQYF
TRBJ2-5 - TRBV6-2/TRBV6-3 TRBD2 TGTGCCACCGCCCAAAGCGGGGGGACGAATGAGCAGTACTTC CATAQSGGTNEQYF
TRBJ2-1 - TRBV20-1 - TGCAGTCCCTATCTACGGGGACATGGGTACGATGAGCAGTTCTTC CSPYLRGHGYDEQFF
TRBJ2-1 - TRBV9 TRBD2 TGTGCCAGCAGCGTAGATAGCGGGGGGGCCAGCTACAATGAGCAGTTCTTC CASSVDSGGASYNEQFF
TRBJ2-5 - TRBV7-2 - TGTGCCAGCAGCCCAAGTCTAGCCCAAGAGACCCAGTACTTC CASSPSLAQETQYF
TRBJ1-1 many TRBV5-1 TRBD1 TGCGCCAGCAGCGTGACAGGGATGGGGACTGAAGCTTTCTTT CASSVTGMGTEAFF
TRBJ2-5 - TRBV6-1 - TGTGCCAGCAGTGAAGCCCTCGGGGTAGGAGAGACCCAGTACTTC CASSEALGVGETQYF
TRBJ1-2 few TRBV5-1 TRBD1 TGCGCCAGCAGCTTGGGAATTCGGACAGGAGATGGGGACACCTTC CASSLGIRTGDGDTF
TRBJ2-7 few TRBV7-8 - TGTGCCAGCAGCCCCACGATGTACGAGCAGTACTTC CASSPTMYEQYF
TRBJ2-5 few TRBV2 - TGTGCCAGCAGTTTCCTACCGGGACCAGGGGAGACCCAGTACTTC CASSFLPGPGETQYF
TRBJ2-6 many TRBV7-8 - TGTGCCAGCAGCTTGGGGGTTACTGGGGCCAACGTCCTGACTTTC CASSLGVTGANVLTF
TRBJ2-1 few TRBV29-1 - TGCAGCGTTGATGCTTGGAGAAAAGATTACAATGAGCAGTTCTTC CSVDAWRKDYNEQFF
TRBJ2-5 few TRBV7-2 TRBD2 TGTGCCAGCAGCTTAGTACTGGGACTAGCGGGGGGTCCTCAAGAGACCCAGTACTTC CASSLVLGLAGGPQETQYF
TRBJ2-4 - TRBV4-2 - TGTGCCAGCAGCCAAGATCCGGGACTCCAATACTCGGAGCAGTACTTC CASSQDPGLQYSEQYF
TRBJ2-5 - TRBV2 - TGTGCCAGCAGTGAACGGGACTGGTACCAAGAGACCCAGTACTTC CASSERDWYQETQYF
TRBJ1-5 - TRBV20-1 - TGCAGTGCCCTTAAGGAGACAGCCAGCAATCAGCCCCAGCATTTT CSALKETASNQPQHF
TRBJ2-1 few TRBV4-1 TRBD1 TGCGCCAGCAGCCAAGATTGGGACAGGTCCAATGAGCAGTTCTTC CASSQDWDRSNEQFF
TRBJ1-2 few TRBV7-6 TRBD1 TGTGCCAGCAGCTCGCGACAGGGGCAGTATGGCTACACCTTC CASSSRQGQYGYTF
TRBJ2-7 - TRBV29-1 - TGCAGCGTGTCTTGGGCCTACGAGCAGTACTTC CSVSWAYEQYF
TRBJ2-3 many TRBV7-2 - TGTGCCAGCTCCCCCGGCGGAGATACGCAGTATTTT CASSPGGDTQYF
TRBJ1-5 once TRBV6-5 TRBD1 TGTGCCAGCAGACCACTTGGACAGGGTGGGAGTGAGCATTTT CASRPLGQGGSEHF
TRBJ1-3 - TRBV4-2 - TGTGCCAGCAGCCAGGGCCCGGCCGGACGATCTGGAGACACCATATATTTT CASSQGPAGRSGDTIYF
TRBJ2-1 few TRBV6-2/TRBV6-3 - TGTGCCAGCACCGCCGTAGACCCATACAATGAGCAGTTCTTC CASTAVDPYNEQFF
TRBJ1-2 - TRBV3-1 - TGTGCCAGCAGCCCCGGGAAGTCCAGCGGCTACACCTTC CASSPGKSSGYTF
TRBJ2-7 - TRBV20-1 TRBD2 TGCGGTGCCAATCCGGGACTAGCGGGCGAGCAGTACTTC CGANPGLAGEQYF
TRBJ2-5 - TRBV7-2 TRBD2 TGTGCCAGCAGCTCTGGCAGCGGGATACAAGAGACCCAGTACTTC CASSSGSGIQETQYF
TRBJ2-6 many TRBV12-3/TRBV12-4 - TGTGCCAGCAGTCGACTCATCTCTGGGGCCAACGTCCTGACTTTC CASSRLISGANVLTF
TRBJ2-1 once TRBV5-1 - TGCGCCAGCAGCTCGGCCCTTACAGTTTTTAATGAGCAGTTCTTC CASSSALTVFNEQFF
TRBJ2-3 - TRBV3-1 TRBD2 TGTGCCAGCAGCCCACACGGGACTAGCGGGGGTGCTGGCACAGATACGCAGTATTTT CASSPHGTSGGAGTDTQYF
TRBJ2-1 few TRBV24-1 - TGTGCCATCAGTGATGGTCGGACTGTTCGTGAGCAGTTCTTC CAISDGRTVREQFF
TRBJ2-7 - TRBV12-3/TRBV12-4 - TGTGCCAGCAGGAAGACAGCCTCCTACGAGCAGTACTTC CASRKTASYEQYF
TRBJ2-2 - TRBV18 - TGTGCCAGCTCACCACAGTTCGGGGATTTCAGCGGGGAGCTGTTTTTT CASSPQFGDFSGELFF